Sequencing of this TCR beta chain was carried out in a study of T cell responses to AZD1222 COVID-19 vaccine. Here immunoSEQ multiplex PCR was the method, and the copy in TCRdb shows in-frame clones only, minus some. This table has around 97,000 clones, over 75% appearing once. This clone has just one count. The germline V and J ends were trimmed by 0 bases and 2 bases, with 6 bases remaining between them. CDR3 length equals 15 residues. CDR1 SGHNT and CDR2 YYREEE come from the germline V gene (reference sequence). The sequence was obtained from an adult in good health. The rearrangement joins TRBV5-4 to TRBJ2-6; perhaps TRBD2 as D (5 bases). The material sequenced was peripheral blood, taken on day 0 of AZD1222 vaccination. This CDR3 is CASSLERAGANVLTF. CDR3 bases: TGTGCCAGCAGCTTGGAGAGGGCTGGGGCCAACGTCCTGACTTTC.